The entry that follows covers one T cell receptor (beta chain) sequence. The sample belongs to a study of vaccination and CD4 T cells after COVID-19. TCRdb used MiXCR to reprocess the PCR reads, holding one entry per CDR3 protein. The sample carries just under 20,000 distinct CDR3 sequences, around 64% recorded once. CDR1 and CDR2 (germline): MDHEN, SYDVKM. V shed 8 bases and J 1 base; nucleotides not matched to a gene: 5. The CDR3 totals 14 residues. V and J are TRBV28 and TRBJ1-5; 7 nucleotides line up with TRBD1. Specimen: CD4+ T cells from blood, collected after SARS-CoV-2 vaccination. This TCR was recovered from a human donor who had recovered from COVID-19. The CDR3 protein is CASREGASNQPQHF. Here the CDR3 DNA reads TGTGCCAGCCGGGAGGGGGCGAGCAATCAGCCCCAGCATTTT.